This entry is about one TCR beta chain. Its antigen is not known. TCRdb recomputed calls from the reads with MiXCR, one row per CDR3 protein. The sample has hundreds of thousands of distinct CDR3 sequences, 25% to 40% seen once. The sample originates from a study of T cell repertoires in cytomegalovirus infection. For the study at large: Indicated by public TCR beta signatures were CMV infection and matching HLA type.

Notes on the study in general: Identification of carriers of CMV plus the relevant HLA was achieved through cumulative public TCR beta family frequency. HLA-C-restricted TCR beta clonotypes specific for CMV led the ex vivo response.

The sequenced sample was PBMCs. This TCR was sampled from a human donor in good health (CMV status not recorded). Some clones in this sample may be carry-over from other donors' samples.

The DNA of the CDR3 is TGTGCCAGCAGCTTAACCCTAGCGGGTGGGCACGTCTCCTACGAGCAGTACTTC. Translation: CASSLTLAGGHVSYEQYF. The chain is built from TRBV7-2 and TRBJ2-7; 8 bases line up with TRBD2. Germline V gene data show CDR1 as SGHTA and CDR2 as FQGNSA. Trimming at V came to 2 bases and at J to 0 bases, leaving 12 bases not matched to a gene. The CDR3 is 18 residues long.